Sequencing of this T cell receptor (beta chain) was carried out in a study of T-cell reconstitution after alpha-beta-depleted transplantation in children. General observations from the study: Some patients owed their high day-60 TCRbeta diversity to surviving recipient T cells and thymic progenitors. Two months or so post-transplant, alpha-beta T cells reportedly derived from several hundred expanded graft clones.

This clonotype was counted ten times or more. Antigen specificity is unknown. Unique molecular identifiers were incorporated when the TCRbeta library was constructed. TCRdb re-analysed the PCR reads in MiXCR, keeping a single row per CDR3 protein. This table holds about 70,000 distinct CDR3 sequences, roughly a tenth found once. CDR1 and CDR2 from the germline V gene are SGHTA and FQGNSA. Deletions cut 4 bases from V and 4 bases from J, with 19 bases between. This CDR3 spans 16 amino acids. The sample in question was PBMCs, obtained before TCRalphabeta/CD19-depleted stem cell transplant. The clonotype was recovered from a boy between 10 and 17 years old with acute myeloid leukemia, due to receive a stem cell transplant. This rearrangement joins TRBV7-2 to TRBJ2-5; the D call may be TRBD1 or TRBD2 (5 bases each). The DNA for the CDR3 is TGTGCCAGCAGCTCCTCGTCCGGGGCGGCCAGAGAGACCCAGTACTTC. Residues: CASSSSSGAARETQYF.